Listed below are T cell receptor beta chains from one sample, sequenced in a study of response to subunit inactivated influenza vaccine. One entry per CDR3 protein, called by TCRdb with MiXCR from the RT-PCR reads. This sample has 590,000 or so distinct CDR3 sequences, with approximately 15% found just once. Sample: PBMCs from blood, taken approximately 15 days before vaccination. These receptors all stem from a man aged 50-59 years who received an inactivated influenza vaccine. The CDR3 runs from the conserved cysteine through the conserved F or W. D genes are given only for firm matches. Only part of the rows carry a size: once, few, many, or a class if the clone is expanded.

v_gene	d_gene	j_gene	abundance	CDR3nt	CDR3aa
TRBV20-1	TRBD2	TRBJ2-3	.	TGCAGTGCGGGAGCCGGGACTAGCGGGGGGGCGAAAGATACGCAGTATTTT	CSAGAGTSGGAKDTQYF
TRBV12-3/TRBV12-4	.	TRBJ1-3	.	TGTGCCAGCAGTTTGTACGAGGGTTCCTCTGGAAACACCATATATTTT	CASSLYEGSSGNTIYF
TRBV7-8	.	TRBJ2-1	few	TGTGCCAGCAGCTTAGATCCCCGGGATTATTACAATGAGCAGTTCTTC	CASSLDPRDYYNEQFF
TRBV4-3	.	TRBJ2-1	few	TGCGCCAGCAGCCTTGTGGCTAACCCCTACAATGAGCAGTTCTTC	CASSLVANPYNEQFF
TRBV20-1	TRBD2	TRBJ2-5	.	TGCAGTGCTCGGACTAGCGTGTACCAAGAGACCCAGTACTTC	CSARTSVYQETQYF
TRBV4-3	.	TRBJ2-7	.	TGCGCCAGCAGCCAAGGGTTGTCTTCCTTGGACGAGCAGTACTTC	CASSQGLSSLDEQYF
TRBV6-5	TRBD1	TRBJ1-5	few	TGTGCCAGCAGTTGGGACAGGGGGAATCAGCCCCAGCATTTT	CASSWDRGNQPQHF
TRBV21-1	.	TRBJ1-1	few	TGTGCCAGCAGCATCGAAGAGAACACTGAAGCTTTCTTT	CASSIEENTEAFF
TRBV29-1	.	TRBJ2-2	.	TGCAGCGTGGCCCAGGTGGGGGCCGGGGAGCTGTTTTTT	CSVAQVGAGELFF
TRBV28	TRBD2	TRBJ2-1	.	TGTGCCAGCAGTTTTCCCCGACTAGCGGGAGGGATTCGAAGCTCCTACAATGAGCAGTTCTTC	CASSFPRLAGGIRSSYNEQFF
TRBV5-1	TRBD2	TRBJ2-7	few	TGCGCCAGCAGCTTGGGTGCGGGAGGTTCGTCCGAGCAGTACTTC	CASSLGAGGSSEQYF
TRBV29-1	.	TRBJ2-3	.	TGCAGCGTTGAGGGCAGGACCATCACAGATACGCAGTATTTT	CSVEGRTITDTQYF
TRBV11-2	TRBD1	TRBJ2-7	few	TGTGCCAGCAGCCAAGGACAGGGGGCAACCTACGAGCAGTACTTC	CASSQGQGATYEQYF
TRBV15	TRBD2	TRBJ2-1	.	TGTGCCACCAGCAGAGATCTCCCTAGCGGGTATTTATACAATGAGCAGTTCTTC	CATSRDLPSGYLYNEQFF
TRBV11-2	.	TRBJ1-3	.	TGTGCCAGCAGCATAGAGGGCCGGGCTGGAAACACCATATATTTT	CASSIEGRAGNTIYF
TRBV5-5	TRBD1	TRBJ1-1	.	TGTGCCAGCAGCTTGTCACAGGGGTCTGAAGCTTTCTTT	CASSLSQGSEAFF
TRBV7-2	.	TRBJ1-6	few	TGTGCCAGCAGCCCCCAGATAGGGTTAAATTCACCCCTCCACTTT	CASSPQIGLNSPLHF
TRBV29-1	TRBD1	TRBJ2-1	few	TGCAGCGTTGGAGGGGGCGATGAGCAGTTCTTC	CSVGGGDEQFF
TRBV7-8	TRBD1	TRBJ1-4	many	TGTGCCAGCAGCGCAGGGGGCTGGGATGAAAAACTGTTTTTT	CASSAGGWDEKLFF
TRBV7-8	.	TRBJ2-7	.	TGTGCCAGCAGCTTAGTACCAGGAGTGTACGAGCAGTACTTC	CASSLVPGVYEQYF
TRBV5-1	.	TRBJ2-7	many	TGCGCCAGCAGCTTGGGGACGGGCACTACCTACGAGCAGTACTTC	CASSLGTGTTYEQYF
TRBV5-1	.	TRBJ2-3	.	TGCGCCAGCAGCTTGTCGGCAGGGGAGATCGCAGATACGCAGTATTTT	CASSLSAGEIADTQYF
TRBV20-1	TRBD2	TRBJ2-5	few	TGCAGTTCCGAGACTAGCGGGGGTGGGCCCCAGTACTTC	CSSETSGGGPQYF